The 5 T cell receptor beta chains below were found in one sample sequenced in a study of Graves' ophthalmopathy and Graves' hyperthyroidism. The study amplified TCR beta CDR3 regions using RNA transcripts. A first-round RT-PCR used HTBI primers, followed by a second-round multiplex PCR. TCRdb reanalysed the multiplex PCR reads using MiXCR and keeps one entry per CDR3 protein. The sample lists 300,000 to 350,000 distinct CDR3 sequences; 17% were seen once. Source material: peripheral blood. The receptors stem from an adult man with Graves' ophthalmopathy.

This clonotype occurred a few times. This could be a read error, since a much larger clone is one nucleotide away. This chain joins TRBV20-1 and TRBJ2-2; no definite D call. The CDR3 runs to 13 residues. Germline-derived CDR1 and CDR2 are DFQATT and SNEGSKA (reference sequence). V lost 4 bases, J lost 6 bases, and 12 bases lay in between. This CDR3 reads CSATTMMAGELFF. The DNA for the CDR3 is TGCAGTGCTACCACCATGATGGCCGGGGAGCTGTTTTTT.

This clonotype was observed at least ten times. V usage is TRBV25-1 and J usage is TRBJ2-5, with 12 bases fitting TRBD1. Germline V gene lookup returns CDR1 MGHDK and CDR2 SYGVNS. J was trimmed by 5 bases and V by 1 base; bases with no gene match: 5. The CDR3 has 16 amino acids. The DNA for the CDR3 is TGTGCCAGCAGTGAATGGGGGACAGGGGGCGTGGAGACCCAGTACTTC. This translates into CASSEWGTGGVETQYF.

The sample holds many counts of this clonotype. V and J are TRBV6-2 or TRBV6-3 and TRBJ1-6; D is unresolved. The germline V gene has CDR1 MNHEY and CDR2 SVGEGT. Trimming cost V 1 base and J 0 bases, with 7 bases left between them. This CDR3 is built from 16 residues. CDR3 sequence (DNA): TGTGCCAGCAGTTACTATGGGAGCTCCTATAATTCACCCCTCCACTTT. The encoded protein is CASSYYGSSYNSPLHF.

This clonotype was counted at least ten times. The chain uses TRBV13 and TRBJ2-7; 9 bases are shared with TRBD2. V lost 4 bases and J lost 6; bases outside the gene matches: 10. CDR1 is PRHDT and CDR2 is FYEKMQ in the germline V gene (reference sequence). CDR3 length: 15 amino acids. CDR3 sequence: CASSYKGLASTEQYF. CDR3 nucleotides: TGTGCCAGCAGCTACAAGGGACTAGCCTCGACCGAGCAGTACTTC.

This clonotype has a count of ten or more. The chain joins TRBV7-8 to TRBJ2-7; D not resolved. Germline lookup yields CDR1 SGHVS and CDR2 FQNEAQ. The CDR3 is 15 amino acids. The V end was cut by 1 base, the J end by 6 bases, with 16 bases between. The chain's CDR3 is CASSLEGTPPLEQYF. CDR3 sequence (DNA): TGTGCCAGCAGCTTAGAAGGAACGCCCCCCCTCGAGCAGTACTTC.